The TCR beta chain under discussion was sequenced for a study of T cells in Graves' hyperthyroidism and ophthalmopathy. Study-level findings and limits: Ophthalmopathy was identified by the model a median approximately 6.9 months ahead of onset.

Graves' hyperthyroidism was deemed stable given no ophthalmopathy progression within 18 months. RNA transcripts gave rise to amplified TCR beta CDR3 regions. First-round RT-PCR of the TCR CDR3 relied on the HTBI primer set. TCRdb recomputed calls from the multiplex PCR reads with MiXCR, one row per CDR3 protein. The profile covers 450,000 to 700,000 distinct CDR3 sequences, with roughly 46% appearing a single time and about 8.3% taken by the ten largest. In this sample, this clonotype turned up a few times. Its antigen is unidentified. Sequencing was done on a sample of peripheral blood or thyroid tissue (not recorded which). The TCR originated in a woman aged 18-29 years with Graves' hyperthyroidism.

The CDR3 region has the DNA TGTGCCAGCAGCTTTCAGGGGAGCCAGTACTTC. Translation: CASSFQGSQYF. J is TRBJ2-5 and V is TRBV5-5; tentative D call: TRBD1 (6 bases). Trimming pared 2 bases from V and 10 bases from J, leaving 9 bases between. The length of the CDR3 is 11 residues. CDR1 is SGHKS and CDR2 is YYEKEE in the germline V gene (reference sequence).